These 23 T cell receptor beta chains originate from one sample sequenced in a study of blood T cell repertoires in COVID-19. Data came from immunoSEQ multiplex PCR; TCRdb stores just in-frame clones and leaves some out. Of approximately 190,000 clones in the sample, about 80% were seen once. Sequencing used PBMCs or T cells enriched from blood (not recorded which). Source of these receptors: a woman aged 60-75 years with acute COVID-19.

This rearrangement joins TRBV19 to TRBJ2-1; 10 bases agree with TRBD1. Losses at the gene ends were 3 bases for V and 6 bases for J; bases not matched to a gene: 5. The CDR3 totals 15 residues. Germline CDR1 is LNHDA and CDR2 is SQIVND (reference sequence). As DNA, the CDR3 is TGTGCCAGTAGTATCGGGGACAGGGGTATCAATGAGCAGTTCTTC. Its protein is CASSIGDRGINEQFF.

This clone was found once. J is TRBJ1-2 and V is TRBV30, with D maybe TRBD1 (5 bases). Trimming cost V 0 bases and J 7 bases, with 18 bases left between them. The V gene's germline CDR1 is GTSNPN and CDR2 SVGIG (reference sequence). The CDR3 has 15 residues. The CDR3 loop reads CAWSVRGGQQGGYTF. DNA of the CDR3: TGTGCCTGGAGTGTAAGGGGCGGCCAGCAGGGTGGCTACACCTTC.

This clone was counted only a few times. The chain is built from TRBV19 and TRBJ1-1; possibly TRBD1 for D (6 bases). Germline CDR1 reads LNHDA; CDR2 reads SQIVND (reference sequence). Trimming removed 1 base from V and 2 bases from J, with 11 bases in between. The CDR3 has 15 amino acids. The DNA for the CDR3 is TGTGCCAGTAGTATAGTCAGGGGAGAAAACACTGAAGCTTTCTTT. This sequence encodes CASSIVRGENTEAFF. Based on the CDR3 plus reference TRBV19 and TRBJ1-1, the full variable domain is DGGITQSPKYLFRKEGQNVTLSCEQNLNHDAMYWYRQDPGQGLRLIYYSQIVNDFQKGDIAEGYSVSREKKESFPLTVTSAQKNPTAFYLCASSIVRGENTEAFFGQGTRLTVV.

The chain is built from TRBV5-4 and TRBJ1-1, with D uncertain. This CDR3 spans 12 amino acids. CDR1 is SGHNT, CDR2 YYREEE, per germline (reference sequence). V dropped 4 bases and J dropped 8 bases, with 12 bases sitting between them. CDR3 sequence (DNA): TGTGCCAGCAGCGTCTCTTCGGGGGAAGCTTTCTTT. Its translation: CASSVSSGEAFF.

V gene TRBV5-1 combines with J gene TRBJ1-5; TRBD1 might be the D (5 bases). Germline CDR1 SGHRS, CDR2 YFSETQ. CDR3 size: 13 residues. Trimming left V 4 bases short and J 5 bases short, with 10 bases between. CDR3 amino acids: CASSVGDHQPQHF. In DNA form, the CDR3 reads TGCGCCAGCAGCGTAGGGGATCATCAGCCCCAGCATTTT.

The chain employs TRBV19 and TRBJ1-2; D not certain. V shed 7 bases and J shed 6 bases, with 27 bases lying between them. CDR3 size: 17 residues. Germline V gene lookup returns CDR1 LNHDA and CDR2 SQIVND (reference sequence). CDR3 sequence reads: CASTNDPSTGGWNGYTF. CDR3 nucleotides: TGTGCCAGTACCAACGACCCCTCGACGGGAGGCTGGAATGGCTACACCTTC.

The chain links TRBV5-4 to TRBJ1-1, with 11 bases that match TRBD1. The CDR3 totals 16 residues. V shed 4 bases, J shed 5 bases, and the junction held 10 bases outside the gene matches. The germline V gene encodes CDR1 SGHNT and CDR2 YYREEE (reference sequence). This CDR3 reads CASSHPPGQGVTEAFF. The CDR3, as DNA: TGTGCCAGCAGCCACCCCCCGGGACAGGGGGTTACTGAAGCTTTCTTT.

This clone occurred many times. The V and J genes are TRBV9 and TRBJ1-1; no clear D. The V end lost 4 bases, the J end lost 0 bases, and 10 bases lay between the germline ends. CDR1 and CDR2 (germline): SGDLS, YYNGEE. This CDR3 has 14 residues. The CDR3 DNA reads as TGTGCCAGCAGCCCTCGACTGATGAACACTGAAGCTTTCTTT. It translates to CASSPRLMNTEAFF.

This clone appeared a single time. In DNA form, the CDR3 reads TGTGCCAGCAGCCCGGGACTAGCGGGGGGGGACACCGGGGAGCTGTTTTTT. Its protein is CASSPGLAGGDTGELFF. V and J are TRBV5-8 and TRBJ2-2, with 16 bases aligning to TRBD2. J lost 3 bases, V lost 4 bases, and 3 bases had no gene match. From germline, CDR1 is SGHTS and CDR2 YDEGEE. The CDR3 contains 17 residues. The full variable domain, in which reference TRBV5-8 and TRBJ2-2 provide the parts outside the CDR3, is EAGVTQSPTHLIKTRGQQATLRCSPISGHTSVYWYQQALGLGLQFLLWYDEGEERNRGNFPPRFSGRQFPNYSSELNVNALELEDSALYLCASSPGLAGGDTGELFFGEGSRLTVL.

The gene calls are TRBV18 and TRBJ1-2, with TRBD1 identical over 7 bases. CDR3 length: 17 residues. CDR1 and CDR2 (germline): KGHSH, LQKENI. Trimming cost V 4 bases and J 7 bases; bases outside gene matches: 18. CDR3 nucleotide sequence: TGTGCCAGCTCACTAATCGAATCCGACAGGGCTTCAGGTGGCTACACCTTC. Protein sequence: CASSLIESDRASGGYTF.

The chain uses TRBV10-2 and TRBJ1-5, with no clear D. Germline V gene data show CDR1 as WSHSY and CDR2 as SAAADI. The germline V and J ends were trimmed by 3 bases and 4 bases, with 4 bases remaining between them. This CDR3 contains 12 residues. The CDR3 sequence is CASSDGNQPQHF. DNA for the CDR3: TGCGCCAGCAGTGACGGTAATCAGCCCCAGCATTTT.

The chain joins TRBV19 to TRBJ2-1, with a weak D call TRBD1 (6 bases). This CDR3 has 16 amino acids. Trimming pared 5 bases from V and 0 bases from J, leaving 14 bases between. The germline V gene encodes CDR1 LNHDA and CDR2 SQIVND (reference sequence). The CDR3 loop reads CASSLGGVGSYNEQFF. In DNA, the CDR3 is TGTGCCAGTAGTCTTGGGGGCGTGGGCTCCTACAATGAGCAGTTCTTC. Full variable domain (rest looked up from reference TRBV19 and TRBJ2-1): DGGITQSPKYLFRKEGQNVTLSCEQNLNHDAMYWYRQDPGQGLRLIYYSQIVNDFQKGDIAEGYSVSREKKESFPLTVTSAQKNPTAFYLCASSLGGVGSYNEQFFGPGTRLTVL.

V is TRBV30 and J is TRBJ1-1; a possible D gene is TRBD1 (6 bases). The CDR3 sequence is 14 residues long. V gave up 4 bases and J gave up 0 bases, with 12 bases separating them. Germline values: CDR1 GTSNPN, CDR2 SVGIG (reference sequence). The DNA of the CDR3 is TGTGCCTGGACCCTCGACAGGATGAACACTGAAGCTTTCTTT. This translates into CAWTLDRMNTEAFF.

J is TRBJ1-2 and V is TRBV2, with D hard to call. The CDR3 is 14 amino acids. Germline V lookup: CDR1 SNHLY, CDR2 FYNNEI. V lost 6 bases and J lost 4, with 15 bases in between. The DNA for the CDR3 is TGTGCCAGCAGGCATGGACTGGAGAGCTATGGCTACACCTTC. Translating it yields CASRHGLESYGYTF.

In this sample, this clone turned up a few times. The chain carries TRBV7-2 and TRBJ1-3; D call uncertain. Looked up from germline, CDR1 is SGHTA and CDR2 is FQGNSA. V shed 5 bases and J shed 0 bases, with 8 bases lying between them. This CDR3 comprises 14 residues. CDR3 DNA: TGTGCCAGCAGCCGCCCCAGCTCTGGAAACACCATATATTTT. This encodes CASSRPSSGNTIYF.

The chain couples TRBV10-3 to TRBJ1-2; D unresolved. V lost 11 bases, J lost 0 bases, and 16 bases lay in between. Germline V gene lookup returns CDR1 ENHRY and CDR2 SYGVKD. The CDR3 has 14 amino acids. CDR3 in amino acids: CALRDLQANYGYTF. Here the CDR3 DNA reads TGTGCCCTGAGGGATCTTCAAGCTAACTATGGCTACACCTTC.

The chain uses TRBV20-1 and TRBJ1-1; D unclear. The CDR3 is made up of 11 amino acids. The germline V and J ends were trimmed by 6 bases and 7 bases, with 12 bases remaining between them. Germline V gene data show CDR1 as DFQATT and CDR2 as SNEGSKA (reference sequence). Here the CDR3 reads CSARAALEAFF. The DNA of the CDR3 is TGCAGTGCGCGGGCAGCCCTTGAAGCTTTCTTT.

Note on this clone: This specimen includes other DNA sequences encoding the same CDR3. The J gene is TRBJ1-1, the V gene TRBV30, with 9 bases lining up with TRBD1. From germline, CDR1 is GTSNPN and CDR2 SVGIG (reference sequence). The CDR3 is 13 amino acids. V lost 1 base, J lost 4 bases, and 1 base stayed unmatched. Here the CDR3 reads CAWSGQGGTEAFF. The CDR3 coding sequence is TGTGCCTGGAGTGGACAGGGGGGCACTGAAGCTTTCTTT.

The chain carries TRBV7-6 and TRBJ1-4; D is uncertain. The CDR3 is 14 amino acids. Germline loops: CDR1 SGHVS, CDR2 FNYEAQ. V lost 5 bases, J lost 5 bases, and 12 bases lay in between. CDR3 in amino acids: CASSRTVENEKLFF. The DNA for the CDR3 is TGTGCCAGCAGCCGTACAGTCGAAAATGAAAAACTGTTTTTT.

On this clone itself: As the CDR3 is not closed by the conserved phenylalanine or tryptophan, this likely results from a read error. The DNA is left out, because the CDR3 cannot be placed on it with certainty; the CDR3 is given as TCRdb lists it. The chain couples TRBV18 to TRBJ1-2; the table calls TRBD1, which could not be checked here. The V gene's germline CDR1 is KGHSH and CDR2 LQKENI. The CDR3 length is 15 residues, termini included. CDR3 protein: CASLPQPRDRSPIAL.

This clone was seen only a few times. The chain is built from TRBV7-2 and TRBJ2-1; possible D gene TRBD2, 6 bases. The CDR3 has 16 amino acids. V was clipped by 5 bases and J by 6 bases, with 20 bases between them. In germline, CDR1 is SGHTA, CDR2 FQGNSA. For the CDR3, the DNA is TGTGCCAGCAGCAAGAGGGTGCGACTAGAGGGCAATGAGCAGTTCTTC. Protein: CASSKRVRLEGNEQFF.

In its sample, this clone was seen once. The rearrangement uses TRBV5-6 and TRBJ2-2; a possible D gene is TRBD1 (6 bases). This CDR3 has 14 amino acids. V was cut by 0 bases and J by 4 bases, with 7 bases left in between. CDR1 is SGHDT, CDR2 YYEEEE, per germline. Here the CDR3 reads CASSLGGLTGELFF. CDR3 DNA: TGTGCCAGCAGCTTGGGGGGGCTCACCGGGGAGCTGTTTTTT.

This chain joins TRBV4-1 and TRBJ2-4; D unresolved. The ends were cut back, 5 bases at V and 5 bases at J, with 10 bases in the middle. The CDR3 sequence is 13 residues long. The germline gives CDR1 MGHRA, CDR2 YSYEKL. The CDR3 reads CASSAAVENIQYF. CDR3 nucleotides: TGCGCCAGCAGCGCGGCGGTCGAAAACATTCAGTACTTC.